The clone carrying this TCR beta chain was counted at least ten times. Time point here: persistent/refractory GD, antithyroid drugs over 5 years with positive TRAb. The TCR library was made from RNA extracted from PBMCs. The sample is drawn from a study of regulatory T cells in long-lasting Graves disease. V was pared by 0 bases and J by 5 bases, with 6 bases between. The CDR3 has 13 amino acids. Germline V gene sequence: CDR1 SGDLS, CDR2 YYNGEE. Relying on iRepertoire HTBI primers and Arm-PCR of CDR3 regions, the team built TCR beta libraries. TCRdb processed the multiplex PCR reads anew with MiXCR; each CDR3 protein has one entry. The sample holds approximately 360,000 distinct CDR3 sequences, 23% seen once.

The sequencing here drew on peripheral blood mononuclear cells (PBMCs), taken when the disease was refractory, from a patient treated with antithyroid drugs. The rearrangement links TRBV9 to TRBJ1-5; D remains ambiguous. This receptor was obtained from a woman aged 40 to 55 with Graves disease. CDR3 in amino acids: CASSVGVDQPQHF. CDR3 coding DNA: TGTGCCAGCAGCGTAGGGGTAGATCAGCCCCAGCATTTT.